The sequence of this TCR beta chain was determined in a study of blood T cell repertoires in COVID-19. Germline loops: CDR1 MDHEN, CDR2 SYDVKM. V shed 3 bases and J shed 6 bases, with 12 bases lying between them. The CDR3 runs to 14 residues. Assay: immunoSEQ multiplex PCR; the TCRdb copy retains only in-frame clones and omits some. The sample records about 140,000 clones, around 88% being singletons. The receptor's source is a woman aged 55-70 years with acute or convalescent COVID-19. The V call is TRBV28, the J call TRBJ1-5; D might be TRBD1 (6 bases). The sequenced sample consisted of peripheral blood. CDR3 residues: CASSFIQGRQPQHF. DNA for the CDR3: TGTGCCAGCAGTTTTATCCAGGGGCGTCAGCCCCAGCATTTT.